These T cell receptor beta chains were read from a single sample in a study of T cells in Graves' hyperthyroidism and ophthalmopathy. TCRdb re-called the multiplex PCR reads with MiXCR, one entry per CDR3 protein. The repertoire holds hundreds of thousands of distinct CDR3 sequences, with roughly 13% as singletons. The sequenced sample consisted of blood. The receptors stem from a young woman with Graves' hyperthyroidism. The conserved cysteine and the conserved F or W are not part of the CDR3 here.

length	V	CDR3
14	TRBV20-1	SARYRLALSYNEQF
9	TRBV29-1	SVDPGETQY
11	TRBV15	ATSRGYPAEQY
12	TRBV10-3	AISDHGTGNGYT
19	TRBV12-3/TRBV12-4	ASSLALGQGSLAGRWYEQY
12	TRBV18	ASSPFEKRAMGF
11	TRBV6-1	ASSDVRRVGLF
13	TRBV28	ASNERGARGNIQY
13	TRBV3-1	ASSPEWEHTDTQY
14	TRBV4-1	ASSLKGQGITDGYT
12	TRBV12-3/TRBV12-4	ASTRQGRYNEQF
14	TRBV18	ASSLERLRRGTEAF
14	TRBV3-1	ASSGTPYLHNNEQF
14	TRBV12-3/TRBV12-4	ASSLIQEISNRPQH
13	TRBV18	ASSLQVLRDNEQF
12	TRBV9	ASSDGGSNEKLF
11	TRBV12-3/TRBV12-4	ASSFKTSETQY
14	TRBV7-2	ASSRPLAGVGNEQF
14	TRBV5-6	ASSSGTGMKTGELF
10	TRBV18	ASSDNLDEQY
13	TRBV10-2	ASSDVQGARNEQF
13	TRBV6-6	ASSYPTGLDEKLF
13	TRBV7-9	ASSPDGALIEKLF
14	TRBV4-2	ASSPGARGNGETQY
12	TRBV12-3/TRBV12-4	ASSNPGDSYEQY
13	TRBV7-9	ASSLEGSYNSPLH
8	TRBV7-2	ASSLESTH
13	TRBV27	ASSPGTSGSYEQF
13	TRBV27	ASSLTGTGAYEQY
10	TRBV29-1	SFGDSGNTIY
13	TRBV3-1	ASSQGGGPTDTQY
8	TRBV29-1	SVSDEKLF
10	TRBV12-3/TRBV12-4	ASSGQGKKLF
15	TRBV24-1	ATSETGTSGVTGELF
13	TRBV5-1	ASSLVGHSTYEQY
13	TRBV20-1	SIPASGGSPDTQY
13	TRBV18	ASSPPGLINTEAF
15	TRBV19	ASRYRTGGLSNTEAF
13	TRBV4-3	ASSQERGTAYGYT
11	TRBV19	ASSGYTNTEAF
11	TRBV29-1	SVEEGQIYGYT
15	TRBV6-6	ASSYSGAYTGNTEAF
13	TRBV9	ASSVGALGRYEQY
11	TRBV20-1	SASGQYPAEAF
13	TRBV7-2	ASSEGTSAAYEQY
10	TRBV7-9	ASSRRADEQF
13	TRBV7-2	ASSLLRSGQGEAF
14	TRBV6-2/TRBV6-3	ASSLAGVGHTGELF
15	TRBV5-1	ASSLEAKAGDTGELF
13	TRBV7-2	ASSTRQTPNEKLF
15	TRBV7-9	ASSSYKGQRAYNEQF
14	TRBV6-2/TRBV6-3	ASSYSKQGGMDEQF
15	TRBV19	ASSTEGREFMNTEAF
10	TRBV7-2	ASSWRADTQY
12	TRBV6-2/TRBV6-3	ASRLTGDGQPQH
18	TRBV2	ASSVPRTSVTLGNTGELF
15	TRBV14	ASSHWTDLSNTGELF